The 10 T cell receptor beta chains presented below share a single source sample, sequenced in a study of blood T cell repertoires in COVID-19 (dated by TCRdb to the early 2020s). The library relied on the immunoSEQ multiplex PCR assay. TCRdb retrieved this table from immuneACCESS and kept in-frame rearrangements only. Not all clones are present; in checked studies, unresolved V genes account for under half, and no reason is known for the remainder. This sample lists some 75,000 clones; more than 80% were detected once. The ten largest clones capture less than 8.5% of the sample. The source material was peripheral blood. The origin of the receptors is a human donor in a cohort sampled during active COVID-19.

The rearrangement joins TRBV9 to TRBJ1-3; 7 bases align to TRBD1. From germline, CDR1 is SGDLS and CDR2 YYNGEE. With 0 bases clipped from V and 0 bases from J, the junction kept 3 bases outside the gene matches. This CDR3 spans 16 amino acids. The DNA for the CDR3 is TGTGCCAGCAGCGTAGGCGGGACAGACTCTGGAAACACCATATATTTT. It encodes CASSVGGTDSGNTIYF.

This clone was picked up a small number of times. The rearrangement links TRBV29-1 to TRBJ1-1, with D hard to call. Trimming shortened V by 5 bases and J by 3 bases, and 7 bases separated the two germline ends. Germline V lookup: CDR1 SQVTM, CDR2 ANQGSEA. The CDR3 has 11 residues. The DNA of the CDR3 is TGCAGCGTTTCAGGCTACACTGAAGCTTTCTTT. Translating it yields CSVSGYTEAFF.

V gene TRBV11-2 combines with J gene TRBJ2-1; 13 bases line up with TRBD2. V lost 1 base and J lost 1; bases outside the gene matches: 7. Germline values: CDR1 SGHAT, CDR2 FQNNGV. This CDR3 comprises 19 residues. CDR3 DNA sequence: TGTGCCAGCAGCTTAGGGAGAAAACTAGCGGGGGGGTCCTACAATGAGCAGTTCTTC. It translates to CASSLGRKLAGGSYNEQFF.

This chain joins TRBV11-2 and TRBJ2-1; D perhaps matches TRBD2 (5 bases). The CDR3 is 15 amino acids. Germline V gene data show CDR1 as SGHAT and CDR2 as FQNNGV. V lost 6 bases, J lost 7 bases, and 19 bases lay in between. CDR3 bases: TGTGCCAGCAGGTGGAGCGGCACGAGCGGTAATGAGCAGTTCTTC. It encodes CASRWSGTSGNEQFF. The whole variable domain, remainder taken from reference TRBV11-2 and TRBJ2-1, is EAGVAQSPRYKIIEKRQSVAFWCNPISGHATLYWYQQILGQGPKLLIQFQNNGVVDDSQLPKDRFSAERLKGVDSTLKIQPAKLEDSAVYLCASRWSGTSGNEQFFGPGTRLTVL.

The V call is TRBV5-6, the J call TRBJ1-5; the match to TRBD1 covers 7 bases. The V gene's germline CDR1 is SGHDT and CDR2 YYEEEE. V was clipped by 4 bases and J by 5 bases; unmatched bases: 12. The CDR3 length is 16 residues. The CDR3: CASSRDQGGGYQPQHF. The CDR3 nucleotides are TGTGCCAGCAGCCGGGACCAGGGGGGAGGTTATCAGCCCCAGCATTTT.

This clone was seen a single time. This chain uses TRBV28 with TRBJ1-6; TRBD1 aligns across 7 bases. This CDR3 has 16 amino acids. Germline CDR1 MDHEN, CDR2 SYDVKM. V shed 3 bases, J shed 9 bases, and the junction held 11 bases outside the gene matches. The CDR3 sequence is CASSFGQASSPSPLHF. The CDR3 region has the DNA TGTGCCAGCAGTTTCGGACAGGCCTCGTCCCCTTCACCCCTCCACTTT.

The chain combines TRBV9 with TRBJ2-7; weak D call: TRBD2 (5 bases). This CDR3 comprises 12 residues. Germline assignment: CDR1 SGDLS and CDR2 YYNGEE. The V end lost 6 bases, the J end lost 2 bases, and 9 bases lay between the germline ends. The CDR3 loop is CASNRDAYEQYF. CDR3 in DNA: TGTGCCAGCAACCGGGATGCCTACGAGCAGTACTTC.

This clone was detected only once. V and J are TRBV6-5 and TRBJ1-2, with D possibly TRBD1 on 5 matching bases. This CDR3 region has 16 residues. The V end lost 0 bases, the J end lost 2 bases, and 13 bases lay between the germline ends. Germline-derived CDR1 and CDR2 are MNHEY and SVGAGI. CDR3 DNA: TGTGCCAGCAGTTACTCGTTCGGGGGAGGAAACTATGGCTACACCTTC. This gives the protein CASSYSFGGGNYGYTF.

The chain couples TRBV11-2 to TRBJ2-7, with TRBD2 identical over 13 bases. The CDR3 is 15 residues long. Germline V lookup: CDR1 SGHAT, CDR2 FQNNGV. V shed 4 bases and J 1 base; nucleotides not matched to a gene: 1. The CDR3 DNA reads TGTGCCAGCAGCTGGACTAGCGGGGGATCCTACGAGCAGTACTTC. As protein: CASSWTSGGSYEQYF.

The gene calls are TRBV15 and TRBJ2-5; unclear D gene. This CDR3 comprises 12 residues. Germline V gene sequence: CDR1 LNHNV, CDR2 YYDKDF (reference sequence). The V end lost 4 bases, the J end lost 2 bases, and 5 bases lay between the germline ends. Here the CDR3 DNA reads TGTGCCACCAGCAACCTACAAGAGACCCAGTACTTC. Its translation is CATSNLQETQYF.